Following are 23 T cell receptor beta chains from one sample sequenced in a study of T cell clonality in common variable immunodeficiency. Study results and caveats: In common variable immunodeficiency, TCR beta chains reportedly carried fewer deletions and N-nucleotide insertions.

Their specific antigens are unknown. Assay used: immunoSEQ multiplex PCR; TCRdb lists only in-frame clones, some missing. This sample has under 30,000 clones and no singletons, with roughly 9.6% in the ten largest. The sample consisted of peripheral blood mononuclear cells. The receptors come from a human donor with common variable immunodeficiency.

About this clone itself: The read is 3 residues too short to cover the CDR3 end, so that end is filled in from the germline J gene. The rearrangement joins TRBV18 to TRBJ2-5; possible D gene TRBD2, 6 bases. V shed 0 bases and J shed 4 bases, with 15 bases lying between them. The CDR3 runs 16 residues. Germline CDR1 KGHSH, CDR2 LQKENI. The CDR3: CASSPPGLIARETQYF. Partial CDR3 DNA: TGTGCCAGCTCACCACCGGGACTTATAGCCAGAGAGACC.

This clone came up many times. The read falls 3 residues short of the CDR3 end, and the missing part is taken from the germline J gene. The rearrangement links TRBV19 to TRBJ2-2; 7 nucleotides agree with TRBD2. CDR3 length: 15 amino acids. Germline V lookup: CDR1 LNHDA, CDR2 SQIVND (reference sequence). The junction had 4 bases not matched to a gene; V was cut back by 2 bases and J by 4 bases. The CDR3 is CASSILASGTGELFF. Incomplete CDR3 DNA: TGTGCCAGTAGTATACTGGCTAGCGGCACCGGGGAG.

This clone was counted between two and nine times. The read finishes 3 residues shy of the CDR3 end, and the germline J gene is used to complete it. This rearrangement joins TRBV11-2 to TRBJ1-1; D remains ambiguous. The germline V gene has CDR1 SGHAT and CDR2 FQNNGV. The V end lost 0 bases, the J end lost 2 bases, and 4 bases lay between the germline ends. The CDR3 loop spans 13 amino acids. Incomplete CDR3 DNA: TGTGCCAGCAGCTTAGATCTCAACACTGAA. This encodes CASSLDLNTE. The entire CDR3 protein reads CASSLDLNTEAFF.

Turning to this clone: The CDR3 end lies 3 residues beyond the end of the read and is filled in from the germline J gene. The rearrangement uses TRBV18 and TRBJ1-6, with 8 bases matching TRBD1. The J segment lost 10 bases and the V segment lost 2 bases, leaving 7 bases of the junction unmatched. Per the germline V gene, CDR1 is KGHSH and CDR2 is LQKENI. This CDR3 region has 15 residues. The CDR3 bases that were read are TGTGCCAGCTCACCATCGACAGGGGAGGGCTCACCC. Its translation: CASSPSTGEGSP. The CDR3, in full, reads CASSPSTGEGSPLHF.

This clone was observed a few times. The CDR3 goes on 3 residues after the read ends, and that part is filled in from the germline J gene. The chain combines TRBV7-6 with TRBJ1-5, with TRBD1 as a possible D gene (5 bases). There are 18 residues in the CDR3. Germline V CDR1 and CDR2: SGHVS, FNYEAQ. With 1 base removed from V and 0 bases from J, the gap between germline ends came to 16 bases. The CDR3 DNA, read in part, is TGTGCCAGCAGCTTAGAGGGATCCGCGACAGCTAGCAATCAGCCC. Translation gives CASSLEGSATASNQP. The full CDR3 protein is CASSLEGSATASNQPQHF.

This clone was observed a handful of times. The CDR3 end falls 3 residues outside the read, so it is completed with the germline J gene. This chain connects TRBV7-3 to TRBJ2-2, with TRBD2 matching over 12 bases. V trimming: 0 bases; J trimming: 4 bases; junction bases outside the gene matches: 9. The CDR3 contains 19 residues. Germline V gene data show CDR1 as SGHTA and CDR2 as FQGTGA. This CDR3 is CASSLTETSGSWGTGELFF. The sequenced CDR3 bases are TGTGCCAGCAGCTTAACCGAGACTAGCGGGAGTTGGGGCACCGGGGAG.

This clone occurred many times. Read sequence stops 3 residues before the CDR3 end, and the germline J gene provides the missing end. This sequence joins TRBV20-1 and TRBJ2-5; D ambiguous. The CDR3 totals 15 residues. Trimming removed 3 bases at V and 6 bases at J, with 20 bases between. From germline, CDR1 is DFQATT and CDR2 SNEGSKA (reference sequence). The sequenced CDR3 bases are TGCAGTGCTAGGGTCGAGAGGCCCTTAATGAAGACC. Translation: CSARVERPLMKT. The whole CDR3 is CSARVERPLMKTQYF.

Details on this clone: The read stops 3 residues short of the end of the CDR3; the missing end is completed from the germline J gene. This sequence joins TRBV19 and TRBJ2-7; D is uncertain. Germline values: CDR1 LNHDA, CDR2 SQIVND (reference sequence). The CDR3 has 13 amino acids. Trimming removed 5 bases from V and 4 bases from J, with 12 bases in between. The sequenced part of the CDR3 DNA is TGTGCCAGTAGTTCCCGAACTGGTTACGAG. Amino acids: CASSSRTGYE. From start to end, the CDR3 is CASSSRTGYEQYF.

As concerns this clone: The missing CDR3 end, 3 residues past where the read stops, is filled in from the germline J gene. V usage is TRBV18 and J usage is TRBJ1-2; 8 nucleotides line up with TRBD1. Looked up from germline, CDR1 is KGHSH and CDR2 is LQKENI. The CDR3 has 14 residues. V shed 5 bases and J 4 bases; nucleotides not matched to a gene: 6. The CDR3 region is CASSSGTGFYGYTF. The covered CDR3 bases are TGTGCCAGCTCAAGCGGGACAGGATTCTATGGC.

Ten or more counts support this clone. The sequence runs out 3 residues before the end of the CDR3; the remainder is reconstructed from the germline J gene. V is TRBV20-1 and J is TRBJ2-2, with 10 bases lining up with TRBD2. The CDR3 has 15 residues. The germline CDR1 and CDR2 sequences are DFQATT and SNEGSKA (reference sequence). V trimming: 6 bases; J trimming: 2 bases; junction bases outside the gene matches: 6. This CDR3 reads CSAVAGGLNTGELFF. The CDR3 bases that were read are TGCAGTGCGGTAGCGGGGGGACTTAACACCGGGGAG.

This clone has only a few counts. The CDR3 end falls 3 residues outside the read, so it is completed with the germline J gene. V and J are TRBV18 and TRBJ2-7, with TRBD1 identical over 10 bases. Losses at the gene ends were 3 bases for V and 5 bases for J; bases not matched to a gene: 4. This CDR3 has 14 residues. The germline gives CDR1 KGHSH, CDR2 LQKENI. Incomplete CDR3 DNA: TGTGCCAGCTCACCTCGACAGGGGGCCGACGAG. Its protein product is CASSPRQGADE. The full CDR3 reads CASSPRQGADEQYF.

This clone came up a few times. CDR3 bases read: TGTGCCAGCAGCCTAGAAGATGAG. It is translated as CASSLEDE. The whole CDR3 sequence reads CASSLEDEQFF. This chain joins TRBV2 and TRBJ2-1, with D uncertain. The sequence runs out 3 residues before the end of the CDR3; the remainder is reconstructed from the germline J gene. The CDR3 extends over 11 amino acids. CDR1 SNHLY and CDR2 FYNNEI come from the germline V gene. The ends were cut back, 6 bases at V and 8 bases at J, with 8 bases in the middle.

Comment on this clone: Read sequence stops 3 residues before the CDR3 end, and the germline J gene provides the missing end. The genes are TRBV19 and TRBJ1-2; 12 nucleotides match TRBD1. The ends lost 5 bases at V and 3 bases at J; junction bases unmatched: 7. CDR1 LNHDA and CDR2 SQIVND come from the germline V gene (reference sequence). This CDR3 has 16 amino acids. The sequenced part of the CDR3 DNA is TGTGCCAGTAGTCTGGGACAGGGGGCGAGCGACTATGGC. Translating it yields CASSLGQGASDYG. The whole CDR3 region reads CASSLGQGASDYGYTF.

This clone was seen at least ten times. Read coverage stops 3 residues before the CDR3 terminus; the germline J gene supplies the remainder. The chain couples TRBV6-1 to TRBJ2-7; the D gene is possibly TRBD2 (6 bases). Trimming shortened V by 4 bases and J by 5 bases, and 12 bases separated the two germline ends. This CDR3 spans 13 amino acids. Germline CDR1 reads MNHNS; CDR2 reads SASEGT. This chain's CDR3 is CASSASGSDEQYF. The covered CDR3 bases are TGTGCCAGCAGTGCGAGCGGGTCTGACGAG.

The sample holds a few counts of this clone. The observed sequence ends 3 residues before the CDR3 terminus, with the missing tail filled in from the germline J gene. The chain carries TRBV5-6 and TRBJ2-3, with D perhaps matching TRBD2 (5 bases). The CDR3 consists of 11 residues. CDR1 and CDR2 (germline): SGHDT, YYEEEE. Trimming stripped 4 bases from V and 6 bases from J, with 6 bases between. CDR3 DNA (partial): TGTGCCAGCAGCATAGCGGATACG. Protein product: CASSIADT. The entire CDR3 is CASSIADTQYF.

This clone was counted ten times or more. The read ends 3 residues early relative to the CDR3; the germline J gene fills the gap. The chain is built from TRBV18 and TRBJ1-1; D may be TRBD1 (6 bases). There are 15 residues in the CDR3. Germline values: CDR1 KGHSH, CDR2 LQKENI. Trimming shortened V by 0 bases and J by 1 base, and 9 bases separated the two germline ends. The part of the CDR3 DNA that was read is TGTGCCAGCTCACCACCGGGGGCAAGGAACACTGAA. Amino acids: CASSPPGARNTE. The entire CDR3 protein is CASSPPGARNTEAFF.

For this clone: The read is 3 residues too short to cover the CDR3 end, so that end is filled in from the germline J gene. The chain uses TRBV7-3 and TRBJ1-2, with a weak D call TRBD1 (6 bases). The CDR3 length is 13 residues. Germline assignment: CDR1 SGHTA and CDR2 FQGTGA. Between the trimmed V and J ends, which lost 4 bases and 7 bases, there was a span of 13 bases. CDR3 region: CASSSTGYSGYTF. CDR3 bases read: TGTGCCAGCAGCTCAACAGGGTACAGTGGC.

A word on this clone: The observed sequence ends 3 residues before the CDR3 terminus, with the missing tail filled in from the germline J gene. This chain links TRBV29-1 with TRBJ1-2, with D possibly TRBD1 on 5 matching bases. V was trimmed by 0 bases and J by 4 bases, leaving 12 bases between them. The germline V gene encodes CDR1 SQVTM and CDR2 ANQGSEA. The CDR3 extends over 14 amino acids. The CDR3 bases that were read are TGCAGCGTTGAAGATGCGGGGACCGGCTATGGC. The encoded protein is CSVEDAGTGYG. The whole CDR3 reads CSVEDAGTGYGYTF.

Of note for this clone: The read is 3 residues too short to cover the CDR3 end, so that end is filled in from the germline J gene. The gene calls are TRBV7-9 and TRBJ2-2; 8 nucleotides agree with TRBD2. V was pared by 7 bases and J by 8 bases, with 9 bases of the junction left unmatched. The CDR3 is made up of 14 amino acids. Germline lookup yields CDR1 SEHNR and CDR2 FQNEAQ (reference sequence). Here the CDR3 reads CASTGGERSGELFF. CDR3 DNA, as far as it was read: TGTGCCAGCACCGGGGGGGAAAGGAGTGGGGAG. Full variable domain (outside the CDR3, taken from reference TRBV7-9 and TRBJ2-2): DTGVSQNPRHKITKRGQNVTFRCDPISEHNRLYWYRQTLGQGPEFLTYFQNEAQLEKSRLLSDRFSAERPKGSFSTLEIQRTEQGDSAMYLCASTGGERSGELFFGEGSRLTVL.

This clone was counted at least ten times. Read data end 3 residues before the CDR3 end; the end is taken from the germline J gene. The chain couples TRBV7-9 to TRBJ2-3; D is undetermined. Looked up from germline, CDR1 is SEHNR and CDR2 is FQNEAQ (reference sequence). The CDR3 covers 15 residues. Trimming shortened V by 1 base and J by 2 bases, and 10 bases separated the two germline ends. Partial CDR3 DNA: TGTGCCAGCAGCTTAGGGGCCTATGACACAGATACG. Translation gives CASSLGAYDTDT. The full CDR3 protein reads CASSLGAYDTDTQYF. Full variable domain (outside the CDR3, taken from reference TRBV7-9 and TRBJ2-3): DTGVSQNPRHKITKRGQNVTFRCDPISEHNRLYWYRQTLGQGPEFLTYFQNEAQLEKSRLLSDRFSAERPKGSFSTLEIQRTEQGDSAMYLCASSLGAYDTDTQYFGPGTRLTVL.

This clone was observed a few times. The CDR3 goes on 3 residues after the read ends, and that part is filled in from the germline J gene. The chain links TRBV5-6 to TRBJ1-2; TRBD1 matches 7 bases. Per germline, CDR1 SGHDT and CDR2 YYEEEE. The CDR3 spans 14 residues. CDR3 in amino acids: CASSLGQVGKGYTF. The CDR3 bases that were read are TGTGCCAGCAGCTTAGGACAGGTAGGGAAAGGC.

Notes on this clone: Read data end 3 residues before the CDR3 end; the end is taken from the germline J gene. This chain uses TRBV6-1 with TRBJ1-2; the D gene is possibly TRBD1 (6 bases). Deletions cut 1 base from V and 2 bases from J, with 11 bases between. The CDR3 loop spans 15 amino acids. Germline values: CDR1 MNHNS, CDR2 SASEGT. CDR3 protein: CASSEGPGANYGYTF. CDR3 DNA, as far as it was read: TGTGCCAGCAGTGAAGGGCCAGGGGCAAACTATGGC.

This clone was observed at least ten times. The CDR3 loop reads CSARAGASETQYF. The DNA read from the CDR3 is TGCAGTGCTAGGGCGGGAGCTTCGGAGACC. The chain is built from TRBV20-1 and TRBJ2-5, with TRBD2 matching 7 bases. The CDR3 end lies 3 residues beyond the end of the read and is filled in from the germline J gene. The CDR3 spans 13 residues. Per the germline V gene, CDR1 is DFQATT and CDR2 is SNEGSKA (reference sequence). V lost 3 bases and J lost 5; bases outside the gene matches: 6.